This entry is about one T cell receptor (beta chain). Its matching antigen is unknown. These data originate in a study of CD8+CD57+ T cells in acquired aplastic anemia. The template used for profiling TCR beta VDJ and CDR3 was genomic DNA. TCRdb redid the calling of the reads with MiXCR, one entry per CDR3 protein. The sample shows roughly 180,000 distinct CDR3 sequences, 55% to 65% of them seen only once. Study observations and caveats: Patients and controls had CD8+ Simpson's diversity values that were not significantly distinct. Both patients and controls carried the same twenty-nine CD8+ CDR3 sequences.

Those patients picked for sequencing had displayed CD8+CD57+ cell expansion on flow cytometry. The patients all had a severe acquired aplastic anemia diagnosis. The V and J ends lost 1 base and 2 bases respectively, with 30 bases between them. The CDR3 is 21 amino acids. CDR1 is SGHDN and CDR2 is FVKESK in the germline V gene. This TCR was sampled from a human donor with aplastic anemia. The V gene is TRBV14, the J gene TRBJ2-7; D possibly uses TRBD1 or TRBD2 (5 bases each). Sample: sorted CD4+, CD8+, or CD8+CD57+ T cells (not recorded which) from PBMCs. The CDR3 loop is CASSQGGHWAGAHRSPYEQYF. CDR3 coding DNA: TGTGCCAGCAGCCAAGGTGGTCATTGGGCCGGGGCCCACAGGTCGCCCTACGAGCAGTACTTC. Full variable domain (remainder filled in from reference TRBV14 and TRBJ2-7): EAGVTQFPSHSVIEKGQTVTLRCDPISGHDNLYWYRRVMGKEIKFLLHFVKESKQDESGMPNNRFLAERTGGTYSTLKVQPAELEDSGVYFCASSQGGHWAGAHRSPYEQYFGPGTRLTVT.